The subject of this entry is one TCR beta chain. This sample is drawn from a study of shared clonotypes between healthy human individuals. Method: immunoSEQ multiplex PCR; TCRdb's copy keeps in-frame clones and lacks some. The data show 2 million to 2.5 million clones, about 95% seen once. Cells designated naive CD8 were CD45RO-negative and were positively selected for CCR7, with terminally differentiated effector memory CD45RA+ cells excluded. Germline CDR1 SGHTA, CDR2 FQGNSA. V lost 2 bases and J lost 0, with 8 bases in between. The CDR3 runs to 15 residues. The J gene is TRBJ1-5, the V gene TRBV7-2; D is ambiguous. This TCR derives from a man younger than 35 in good health. The sequenced sample consisted of naive CD8+ T cells sorted from blood. CDR3 coding DNA: TGTGCCAGCAGCTTACTACCTAATAGCAATCAGCCCCAGCATTTT. This gives the protein CASSLLPNSNQPQHF.